The 3 T cell receptor beta chains given below trace back to one sample, sequenced in a study of T cell responses to AZD1222 COVID-19 vaccine. Assay used: immunoSEQ multiplex PCR; TCRdb lists only in-frame clones, some missing. This table holds over 85,000 clones, about 90% found once. The sample was peripheral blood, taken on day 0 of AZD1222 vaccination. These TCRs come from an adult in good health.

The rearrangement links TRBV2 to TRBJ2-3; D is ambiguous. The V gene's germline CDR1 is SNHLY and CDR2 FYNNEI. The CDR3 has 11 residues. V was shortened by 6 bases and J by 3 bases, with 4 bases between the two germline ends. The CDR3 sequence: CASRATDTQYF. The CDR3 region has the DNA TGTGCCAGCAGGGCTACAGATACGCAGTATTTT.

The rearrangement joins TRBV6-1 to TRBJ1-3; D perhaps matches TRBD1 (5 bases). This CDR3 is built from 14 residues. V was pared by 2 bases and J by 9 bases, with 14 bases between. CDR1 MNHNS and CDR2 SASEGT come from the germline V gene. Here the CDR3 reads CASSESGGGSTIYF. The CDR3 bases are TGTGCCAGCAGTGAAAGCGGGGGAGGGAGCACCATATATTTT.

A word on this clone: The sample contains more than one DNA sequence encoding this CDR3. The chain couples TRBV3-1 (or the pseudogene TRBV3-2) to TRBJ1-3, with unresolved D. The CDR3 runs to 14 residues. The ends were cut back, 3 bases at V and 0 bases at J, with 6 bases in the middle. Germline CDR1 reads LGHDT; CDR2 reads YNNKEL (reference sequence). DNA of the CDR3: TGTGCCAGCAGCCAGGGTGGCTCTGGAAACACCATATATTTT. Residues: CASSQGGSGNTIYF.